A single sample is the source of the 6 T cell receptor beta chains below, sequenced in a study of CXCR3-negative and CXCR3-positive naive CD8 T cells. Researchers prepared the TRB cDNA libraries using 5' RACE with UMI labels. TCRdb reanalyzed the 5' RACE reads, giving one entry per CDR3 protein sequence and no DNA. The table for this sample gives about 120,000 distinct CDR3 sequences. Sequenced sample: naive CXCR3- CD8+ T cells from blood. Noted subset: CD45RO-CCR7+CD27+CD95- naive CD8+ T cells lacking CXCR3 (TNR3-). The receptors stem from a human donor in good health. Some clones in this sample may be carry-over from other donors' samples.

The V gene is TRBV29-1, the J gene TRBJ2-1. The germline V gene encodes CDR1 SQVTM and CDR2 ANQGSEA. CDR3 size: 13 residues. The CDR3 sequence: CSGRRGNYNEQFF.

The chain links TRBV24-1 to TRBJ2-2; the TCRdb call, TRBD1, lacks DNA for checking. This CDR3 comprises 12 residues. The germline V gene encodes CDR1 KGHDR and CDR2 SFDVKD. CDR3 residues: CAIGGYTGELFF.

This chain connects TRBV20-1 to TRBJ1-2; absent DNA, TCRdb's TRBD1 call cannot be checked. The germline V gene has CDR1 DFQATT and CDR2 SNEGSKA (reference sequence). The CDR3 spans 11 residues. The CDR3 loop reads CSAPRGFNYTF.

V and J are TRBV11-2 and TRBJ2-1; the D gene TCRdb calls, TRBD2, cannot be checked with no DNA. CDR3 size: 17 residues. Germline assignment: CDR1 SGHAT and CDR2 FQNNGV. The CDR3 spells CASSPGLAGEMYKEQFF. Complete variable domain (other parts from reference TRBV11-2 and TRBJ2-1): EAGVAQSPRYKIIEKRQSVAFWCNPISGHATLYWYQQILGQGPKLLIQFQNNGVVDDSQLPKDRFSAERLKGVDSTLKIQPAKLEDSAVYLCASSPGLAGEMYKEQFFGPGTRLTVL.

V and J are TRBV24-1 and TRBJ2-1; the TCRdb D gene call, TRBD1, has no DNA to confirm it. From germline, CDR1 is KGHDR and CDR2 SFDVKD. The CDR3 contains 16 residues. The CDR3 reads CATSDWGPTAPNEQLF.

CDR3 protein: CARSLESVDEQYF. The chain uses TRBV12-3 or TRBV12-4 and TRBJ2-7. The CDR3 extends over 13 amino acids.